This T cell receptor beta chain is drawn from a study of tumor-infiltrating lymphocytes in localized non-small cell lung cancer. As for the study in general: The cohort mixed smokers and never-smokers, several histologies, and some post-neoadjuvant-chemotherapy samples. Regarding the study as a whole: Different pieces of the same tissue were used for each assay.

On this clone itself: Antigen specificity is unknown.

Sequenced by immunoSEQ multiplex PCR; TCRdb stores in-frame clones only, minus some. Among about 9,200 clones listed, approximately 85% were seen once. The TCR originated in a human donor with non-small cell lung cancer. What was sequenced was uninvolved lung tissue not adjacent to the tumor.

CDR3 sequence reads: CASSPVGTSYSNQPQHF. In nucleotides, the CDR3 is TGTGCCAGCAGTCCCGTTGGGACATCGTATAGCAATCAGCCCCAGCATTTT. The chain is built from TRBV6-4 and TRBJ1-5; a weak D match, TRBD1 (6 bases). CDR1 and CDR2 from the germline V gene are MRHNA and SNTAGT. The CDR3 has 17 residues. Trimming stripped 5 bases from V and 0 bases from J, with 17 bases between.